These 26 T cell receptor beta chains were sequenced from one sample in a study of blood T cell repertoires in COVID-19. Data came from immunoSEQ multiplex PCR; TCRdb stores just in-frame clones and leaves some out. The repertoire consists of about 97,000 clones, with approximately 78% occurring once and the leading ten covering approximately 9.6%. The specimen sequenced was peripheral blood. These receptors were taken from a man in his 60s with active or convalescent COVID-19.

There are many counts of this clone. The J gene is TRBJ1-1, the V gene TRBV19, with D possibly being TRBD1 (6 bases). Trimming shortened V by 5 bases and J by 1 base, and 20 bases separated the two germline ends. Germline V gives CDR1 LNHDA, CDR2 SQIVND (reference sequence). The CDR3 sequence is 17 residues long. DNA for the CDR3: TGTGCCAGTAGTCCTAGGGGGACCTACTGGGAGAACACTGAAGCTTTCTTT. Protein: CASSPRGTYWENTEAFF. The whole variable domain, remainder taken from reference TRBV19 and TRBJ1-1, is DGGITQSPKYLFRKEGQNVTLSCEQNLNHDAMYWYRQDPGQGLRLIYYSQIVNDFQKGDIAEGYSVSREKKESFPLTVTSAQKNPTAFYLCASSPRGTYWENTEAFFGQGTRLTVV.

V is TRBV6-2 or TRBV6-3 and J is TRBJ2-3; 7 nucleotides match TRBD1. The CDR3 runs 14 residues. Germline lookup yields CDR1 MNHEY and CDR2 SVGEGT. The ends lost 2 bases at V and 5 bases at J; junction bases unmatched: 4. As DNA, the CDR3 is TGTGCCAGCAGTTACCCGAACAGGGGAGATACGCAGTATTTT. It translates to CASSYPNRGDTQYF.

There are a few counts of this clone. This chain connects TRBV29-1 to TRBJ1-2; perhaps TRBD1 as D (5 bases). The CDR3 runs to 12 residues. Germline assignment: CDR1 SQVTM and CDR2 ANQGSEA. V was clipped by 6 bases and J by 3 bases, with 11 bases between them. CDR3 bases: TGCAGCGTAATACAGGCCCACTATGGCTACACCTTC. Translated, it gives CSVIQAHYGYTF.

This clone was counted between two and nine times. CDR3 in DNA: TGTGCCAGCAATGGGCTAGCAGGATACAATGAGCAGTTCTTC. Protein: CASNGLAGYNEQFF. The V gene is TRBV7-9, the J gene TRBJ2-1, with D perhaps TRBD2 (5 bases). In germline, CDR1 is SEHNR, CDR2 FQNEAQ (reference sequence). The CDR3 loop spans 14 amino acids. Between the trimmed V and J ends, which lost 7 bases and 4 bases, there was a span of 14 bases.

The chain combines TRBV29-1 with TRBJ1-2, with 7 bases aligning to TRBD1. The ends lost 5 bases at V and 3 bases at J; junction bases unmatched: 6. This CDR3 is built from 13 residues. CDR1 is SQVTM, CDR2 ANQGSEA, per germline. This CDR3 reads CSVLKGADYGYTF. In DNA form, the CDR3 reads TGCAGCGTTCTAAAGGGGGCCGACTATGGCTACACCTTC.

V and J are TRBV7-9 and TRBJ2-7; 8 nucleotides agree with TRBD1. With 4 bases clipped from V and 1 base from J, the junction kept 3 bases outside the gene matches. The CDR3 has 14 residues. Germline values: CDR1 SEHNR, CDR2 FQNEAQ (reference sequence). This chain's CDR3 is CASSSGQGSYEQYF. CDR3 sequence (DNA): TGTGCCAGCAGCTCCGGACAGGGATCCTACGAGCAGTACTTC.

The chain has TRBV15 and TRBJ1-1; D is undetermined. The ends were cut back, 0 bases at V and 5 bases at J, with 10 bases in the middle. Germline loops: CDR1 LNHNV, CDR2 YYDKDF (reference sequence). This CDR3 is 14 amino acids long. The chain's CDR3 is CATSRDRSWTEAFF. The CDR3, as DNA: TGTGCCACCAGCAGAGATCGGAGCTGGACTGAAGCTTTCTTT.

The J gene is TRBJ1-2, the V gene TRBV20-1, with a tentative D call TRBD1 (6 bases). Germline lookup yields CDR1 DFQATT and CDR2 SNEGSKA (reference sequence). V was clipped by 4 bases and J by 6 bases, with 9 bases between them. The CDR3 contains 11 residues. The CDR3 nucleotides are TGCAGTGCTAAGGGGGTTGATGGCTACACCTTC. This sequence encodes CSAKGVDGYTF.

The V call is TRBV3-1 (or the pseudogene TRBV3-2), the J call TRBJ2-5; 8 bases are shared with TRBD2. This CDR3 spans 13 amino acids. Trimming took 4 bases from V and 8 from J; bases not matched to a gene: 6. CDR1 is LGHDT, CDR2 YNNKEL, per germline (reference sequence). The CDR3 loop reads CASSLGTSGTQYF. The CDR3 nucleotides are TGTGCCAGCAGCCTCGGGACTAGTGGTACCCAGTACTTC.

The chain links TRBV6-2 or TRBV6-3 to TRBJ2-1; 13 bases are shared with TRBD2. The CDR3 covers 17 residues. The germline CDR1 and CDR2 sequences are MNHEY and SVGEGT. The J segment lost 9 bases and the V segment lost 5 bases, leaving 13 bases of the junction unmatched. CDR3 bases: TGTGCCAGCAGTCCGCCTGGACTAGCGGGAGTCGTCGGTGAGCAGTTCTTC. Translation: CASSPPGLAGVVGEQFF.

This clone was seen ten or more times. The genes are TRBV19 and TRBJ1-2; 9 nucleotides line up with TRBD1. The CDR3 has 13 residues. Unmatched junction bases numbered 2, after V lost 6 bases and J lost 3 bases. Germline lookup yields CDR1 LNHDA and CDR2 SQIVND (reference sequence). This CDR3 is CASRDRGYYGYTF. Written as DNA, the CDR3 is TGTGCCAGTAGAGACAGGGGGTACTATGGCTACACCTTC.

J is TRBJ2-1 and V is TRBV3-1 (or the pseudogene TRBV3-2); 7 bases are a match to TRBD1. The CDR3 consists of 14 residues. Germline lookup yields CDR1 LGHDT and CDR2 YNNKEL (reference sequence). Trimming removed 1 base from V and 8 bases from J; junction bases left unmatched: 5. CDR3 amino acids: CASSQGSQGDEQFF. The CDR3 coding sequence is TGTGCCAGCAGCCAAGGGAGTCAGGGGGATGAGCAGTTCTTC.

This chain connects TRBV27 to TRBJ2-2, with a weak D call TRBD1 (6 bases). The V and J ends lost 5 bases and 0 bases respectively, with 13 bases between them. The germline V gene encodes CDR1 MNHEY and CDR2 SMNVEV (reference sequence). The CDR3 has 16 residues. The chain's CDR3 is CASSITGFANTGELFF. The DNA for the CDR3 is TGTGCCAGCAGTATAACAGGGTTCGCGAACACCGGGGAGCTGTTTTTT.

This sequence joins TRBV27 and TRBJ1-5, with 12 bases lining up with TRBD1. The ends lost 5 bases at V and 7 bases at J; junction bases unmatched: 15. In germline, CDR1 is MNHEY, CDR2 SMNVEV (reference sequence). This CDR3 has 18 amino acids. In nucleotides, the CDR3 is TGTGCCAGCAGTCCGTCCCGGGACAGGGGGCGCAGGGTACAGCCCCAGCATTTT. Its protein is CASSPSRDRGRRVQPQHF.

In its sample, this clone was seen a few times. The chain couples TRBV7-9 to TRBJ2-3; 12 bases align to TRBD2. This CDR3 contains 16 residues. V was clipped by 3 bases and J by 4 bases; unmatched bases: 5. Germline V gene lookup returns CDR1 SEHNR and CDR2 FQNEAQ (reference sequence). CDR3 region: CASSFRLAGVADTQYF. CDR3 coding DNA: TGTGCCAGCAGCTTCCGACTAGCGGGAGTTGCAGATACGCAGTATTTT.

Turning to this clone: This CDR3 is also generated by other DNA sequences in the sample. The chain employs TRBV14 and TRBJ2-6; D ambiguous. V lost 4 bases, J lost 4 bases, and 5 bases lay in between. This CDR3 spans 13 amino acids. Germline V lookup: CDR1 SGHDN, CDR2 FVKESK. The CDR3 nucleotides read TGTGCCAGCAGCCCGTCGGGGGCCAACGTCCTGACTTTC. Translation: CASSPSGANVLTF.

This clone was counted a few times. This rearrangement joins TRBV25-1 to TRBJ2-5; D perhaps matches TRBD2 (5 bases). CDR3 size: 14 residues. The V and J ends lost 3 bases and 4 bases respectively, with 12 bases between them. Germline-derived CDR1 and CDR2 are MGHDK and SYGVNS. The CDR3 sequence is CASSDTRASETQYF. CDR3 coding DNA: TGTGCCAGCAGTGACACTAGAGCATCAGAGACCCAGTACTTC. Based on the CDR3 plus reference TRBV25-1 and TRBJ2-5, the full variable domain is EADIYQTPRYLVIGTGKKITLECSQTMGHDKMYWYQQDPGMELHLIHYSYGVNSTEKGDLSSESTVSRIRTEHFPLTLESARPSHTSQYLCASSDTRASETQYFGPGTRLLVL.

J is TRBJ2-1 and V is TRBV4-1; 14 bases map to TRBD2. V dropped 1 base and J dropped 8; count of bases not matched to a gene: 7. The CDR3 contains 17 residues. The germline V gene encodes CDR1 MGHRA and CDR2 YSYEKL. CDR3 coding DNA: TGCGCCAGCAGCCAAGGGGCGGGACTAGCGGGAGAGGATGAGCAGTTCTTC. This translates into CASSQGAGLAGEDEQFF.

In this sample, this clone turned up once. The chain's CDR3 is CATSDLYPRLAGVYEQYV. The CDR3 nucleotides are TGTGCCACCAGTGACCTCTACCCCCGTCTAGCGGGGGTCTACGAGCAGTACGTC. V usage is TRBV24-1 and J usage is TRBJ2-7; TRBD2 matches 10 bases. The V gene end was trimmed by 4 bases and the J gene end by 3 bases; junction bases not matched to a gene: 14. This CDR3 has 18 residues. The germline gives CDR1 KGHDR, CDR2 SFDVKD.

J is TRBJ1-1 and V is TRBV23-1; 7 bases fit TRBD1. TRBV23-1 is filed as an ORF, its function uncertain. Unmatched junction bases numbered 6, after V lost 4 bases and J lost 7 bases. The CDR3 has 13 residues. The CDR3 loop reads CASSPTGVGEAFF. Written as DNA, the CDR3 is TGCGCCAGCAGTCCCACAGGGGTCGGTGAAGCTTTCTTT.

The V call is TRBV19, the J call TRBJ1-3, with D maybe TRBD1 (5 bases). V lost 5 bases and J lost 5, with 10 bases in between. The CDR3 contains 13 residues. From germline, CDR1 is LNHDA and CDR2 SQIVND (reference sequence). CDR3 loop: CASSVDSRNTIYF. DNA of the CDR3: TGTGCCAGTAGTGTCGACAGCCGAAACACCATATATTTT.

CDR3 coding DNA: TGTGCCAGCAGCGTCGGACAGAGCCAAGAGACCCAGTACTTC. The encoded protein is CASSVGQSQETQYF. The V and J genes are TRBV9 and TRBJ2-5; perhaps TRBD1 as D (6 bases). Trimming pared 2 bases from V and 1 base from J, leaving 9 bases between. This CDR3 contains 14 residues. Germline V gene sequence: CDR1 SGDLS, CDR2 YYNGEE. Based on the CDR3 plus reference TRBV9 and TRBJ2-5, the full variable domain is DSGVTQTPKHLITATGQRVTLRCSPRSGDLSVYWYQQSLDQGLQFLIQYYNGEERAKGNILERFSAQQFPDLHSELNLSSLELGDSALYFCASSVGQSQETQYFGPGTRLLVL.

The chain employs TRBV9 and TRBJ2-1; 8 bases line up with TRBD1. V lost 5 bases and J lost 9; bases outside the gene matches: 10. The germline V gene encodes CDR1 SGDLS and CDR2 YYNGEE. CDR3 length equals 14 residues. The CDR3 DNA sequence: TGTGCCAGCAGTACGGGACAGGCGAGCGGTGAGCAGTTCTTC. Translated: CASSTGQASGEQFF.

The rearrangement joins TRBV28 to TRBJ1-5; 8 bases map to TRBD1. After removal of 4 bases from V and 2 bases from J, the junction contained 7 bases not matched to a gene. Germline-derived CDR1 and CDR2 are MDHEN and SYDVKM. The CDR3 loop spans 16 amino acids. The CDR3, as DNA: TGTGCCAGCAGTTCGACCGACAGGGGAGGCAATCAGCCCCAGCATTTT. It is translated as CASSSTDRGGNQPQHF.

The V and J genes are TRBV28 and TRBJ2-3; tentative D call: TRBD1 (6 bases). Germline V gene sequence: CDR1 MDHEN, CDR2 SYDVKM. The CDR3 has 14 amino acids. The V gene lost 7 bases and the J gene lost 9 bases, with 20 bases spanning the gap. The chain's CDR3 is CASTVGGRAWTQYF. In nucleotides, the CDR3 is TGTGCCAGCACGGTAGGGGGTCGGGCGTGGACGCAGTATTTT. The full variable domain, rest sourced from reference TRBV28 and TRBJ2-3, is DVKVTQSSRYLVKRTGEKVFLECVQDMDHENMFWYRQDPGLGLRLIYFSYDVKMKEKGDIPEGYSVSREKKERFSLILESASTNQTSMYLCASTVGGRAWTQYFGPGTRLTVL.

The chain carries TRBV2 and TRBJ1-5, with 9 bases lining up with TRBD1. This CDR3 is built from 14 residues. V lost 6 bases and J lost 4; bases outside the gene matches: 4. CDR1 is SNHLY and CDR2 is FYNNEI in the germline V gene. CDR3 in DNA: TGTGCCAGCAGCATGACAGGGGGGAATCAGCCCCAGCATTTT. Its protein is CASSMTGGNQPQHF.